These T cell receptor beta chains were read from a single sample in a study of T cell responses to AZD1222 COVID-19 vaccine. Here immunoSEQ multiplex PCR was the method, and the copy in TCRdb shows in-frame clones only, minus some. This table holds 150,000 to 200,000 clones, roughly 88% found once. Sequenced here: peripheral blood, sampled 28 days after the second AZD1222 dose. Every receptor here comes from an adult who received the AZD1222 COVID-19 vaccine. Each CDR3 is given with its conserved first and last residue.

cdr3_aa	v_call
CASSRAGTGSYNSPLHF	TRBV19
CASSHSDRAFYEQYF	TRBV3-1/TRBV3-2
CASSRLQTQLNPQDSPLHF	TRBV7-8
CASSPQGMDGGYTF	TRBV18
CASNRDRDTGELFF	TRBV10-1
CAWSVGGSVSYNEQFF	TRBV30
CAISTTGTGSNEQYF	TRBV10-3
CASSADGGYTF	TRBV2
CASSLWGTDTQYF	TRBV5-8
CASSLRLAGVQETQYF	TRBV5-1
CASSRNRRQTEAFF	TRBV9
CASSKANSPLHF	TRBV28
CASSLAIGGRETQYF	TRBV7-2
CASSQDSGGNTEAFF	TRBV4-3
CASSLEGLDYNEQFF	TRBV5-5
CASSSSTNYGYTF	TRBV7-2
CATSSGLSAQHF	TRBV5-8
CASSFGGPLSYEQYF	TRBV7-2
CASSQDSGPNYGYTF	TRBV4-2
CASTKGLAGAGDTQYF	TRBV19
CASSRIAAYEQYF	TRBV6-6
CASSPGTGFSDTQYF	TRBV7-3
CASSNNEQFF	TRBV19
CASGLQGDEKLFF	TRBV5-4
CASSKAENLANSPLHF	TRBV21-1
CATQYRTATNYGYTF	TRBV15
CASSLGPTNSYEQYF	TRBV7-8
CASSFGTAPGELFF	TRBV5-6
CASSYSYISPLHF	TRBV6-5
CASSVSGGAPYEQYF	TRBV9
CASRYAGGSNQPQHF	TRBV28
CASGDGTNTEAFF	TRBV12-5
CASNRATNEKLFF	TRBV14
CASRPTGTYEQYF	TRBV28
CASSGWGRGQETQYF	TRBV5-6
CASSVSPGDSGGNEQFF	TRBV9
CASSLSERYGYTF	TRBV4-2
CSVRDRGNQPQHF	TRBV29-1
CSVANPGGETQYF	TRBV29-1
CAWSVQPGRAGSEAFF	TRBV30
CASSITAGGSLAKNIQYF	TRBV19
CASSFDRARNTIYF	TRBV28
CASSATGAMNTEAFF	TRBV19
CASSPRTIGGYTF	TRBV7-9
CASSLLQANTEAFF	TRBV11-2
CASSFEAGSYGYTF	TRBV5-5
CASSFNSDQPQHF	TRBV5-1
CASKKGLRQFF	TRBV6-6
CASSSLVYPGSYEQYF	TRBV7-2
CAWSVMGVGQETQYF	TRBV30
CASSSGTGRISGYTF	TRBV28
CASSYTGNYGYTF	TRBV6-5
CASSRTSGGATGANVLTF	TRBV7-8
CASSRVEWTEAFF	TRBV12-3/TRBV12-4
CASSLPAVGDLWSNQPQHF	TRBV28